Following are 4 T cell receptor beta chains from one sample sequenced in a study of blood T cell repertoires in COVID-19. Clones were sequenced by immunoSEQ multiplex PCR, and TCRdb holds only the in-frame ones, with some missing. In the table there are 440,000 or so clones, approximately 90% of which are singletons. The sample consisted of peripheral blood. These receptors originate from a woman aged 35 to 49 with COVID-19, enrolled during active disease.

This chain connects TRBV2 to TRBJ2-1; 11 nucleotides agree with TRBD2. Germline values: CDR1 SNHLY, CDR2 FYNNEI. Trimming cost V 2 bases and J 9 bases; bases outside gene matches: 6. The CDR3 has 15 amino acids. DNA for the CDR3: TGTGCCAGCAGTGAAAGTAGCGGGGGGGCGGGTGAGCAGTTCTTC. Protein product: CASSESSGGAGEQFF.

The chain employs TRBV7-2 and TRBJ2-4; possible D gene TRBD2, 6 bases. The CDR3 runs to 13 residues. The germline V gene has CDR1 SGHTA and CDR2 FQGNSA. The V end was cut by 5 bases, the J end by 6 bases, with 11 bases between. The CDR3 loop reads CASSPGVGNIQYF. The CDR3 region has the DNA TGTGCCAGCAGCCCGGGAGTGGGAAACATTCAGTACTTC. Complete variable domain (other parts from reference TRBV7-2 and TRBJ2-4): GAGVSQSPSNKVTEKGKDVELRCDPISGHTALYWYRQSLGQGLEFLIYFQGNSAPDKSGLPSDRFSAERTGGSVSTLTIQRTQQEDSAVYLCASSPGVGNIQYFGAGTRLSVL.

This chain links TRBV10-3 with TRBJ2-2; 10 bases fit TRBD2. The CDR3 spans 17 residues. V dropped 6 bases and J dropped 2; count of bases not matched to a gene: 9. The germline CDR1 and CDR2 sequences are ENHRY and SYGVKD. CDR3 nucleotide sequence: TGTGCCATCAGGTACAGCGGGAGGGACTATAACACCGGGGAGCTGTTTTTT. Translation gives CAIRYSGRDYNTGELFF.

The J gene is TRBJ1-1, the V gene TRBV5-8; D possibly corresponds to TRBD1 (5 bases). The CDR3 covers 14 residues. The V end lost 0 bases, the J end lost 7 bases, and 13 bases lay between the germline ends. Germline V gene sequence: CDR1 SGHTS, CDR2 YDEGEE. CDR3 sequence (DNA): TGTGCCAGCAGCTTGGCCCCAGGGCATATTGAAGCTTTCTTT. Translation gives CASSLAPGHIEAFF.